This T cell receptor beta chain was sequenced for a study of T cell changes during pregnancy in multiple sclerosis. Profiling relied on immunoSEQ multiplex PCR, and the TCRdb table lists in-frame clones only, not all of them. This table has some 60,000 clones, about 89% appearing once. Between the trimmed V and J ends, which lost 5 bases and 2 bases, there was a span of 13 bases. CDR1 and CDR2 from the germline V gene are MNHNY and SVGAGI (reference sequence). The CDR3 covers 15 residues. This receptor was taken from a female donor with multiple sclerosis, enrolled in a pregnancy study. The chain recombines TRBV6-6 with TRBJ2-1; no definite D call. The input for sequencing was peripheral blood, taken after pregnancy. Written as DNA, the CDR3 is TGTGCCAGCAGTCGGAGCGAGTATCCCTACAATGAGCAGTTCTTC. Encoded protein: CASSRSEYPYNEQFF.